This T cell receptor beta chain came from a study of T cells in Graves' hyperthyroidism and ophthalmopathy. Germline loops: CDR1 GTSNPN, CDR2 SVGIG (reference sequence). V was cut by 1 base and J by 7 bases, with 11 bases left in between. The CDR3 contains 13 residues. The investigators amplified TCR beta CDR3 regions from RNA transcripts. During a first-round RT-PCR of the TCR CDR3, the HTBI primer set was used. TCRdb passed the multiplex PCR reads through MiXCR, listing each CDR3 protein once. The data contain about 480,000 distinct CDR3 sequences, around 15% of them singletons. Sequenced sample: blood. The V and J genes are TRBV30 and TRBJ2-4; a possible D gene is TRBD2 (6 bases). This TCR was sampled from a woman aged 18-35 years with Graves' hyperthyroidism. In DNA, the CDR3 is TGTGCCTGGAGTGGGACGGGAGCGAACATTCAGTACTTC. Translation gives CAWSGTGANIQYF.